The present entry profiles one T cell receptor (beta chain) with its context. TCRdb's copy holds only in-frame clones and misses some; the assay was immunoSEQ multiplex PCR. The sample lists about 270,000 clones, around nine tenths occurring once. With 5 bases removed from V and 3 bases from J, the gap between germline ends came to 8 bases. This CDR3 has 13 amino acids. Germline loops: CDR1 SEHNR, CDR2 FQNEAQ (reference sequence). The source of the sample is a study of blood T cell repertoires in COVID-19. The sequenced material came from peripheral blood. The origin of this receptor is a man aged 35 to 55 with active or convalescent COVID-19. The rearrangement uses TRBV7-9 and TRBJ2-1, with D unclear. The CDR3, as DNA: TGTGCCAGCAGCACCAGGAACTACAATGAGCAGTTCTTC. Amino acid sequence: CASSTRNYNEQFF. The variable domain in full, completed from reference TRBV7-9 and TRBJ2-1, reads DTGVSQNPRHKITKRGQNVTFRCDPISEHNRLYWYRQTLGQGPEFLTYFQNEAQLEKSRLLSDRFSAERPKGSFSTLEIQRTEQGDSAMYLCASSTRNYNEQFFGPGTRLTVL.